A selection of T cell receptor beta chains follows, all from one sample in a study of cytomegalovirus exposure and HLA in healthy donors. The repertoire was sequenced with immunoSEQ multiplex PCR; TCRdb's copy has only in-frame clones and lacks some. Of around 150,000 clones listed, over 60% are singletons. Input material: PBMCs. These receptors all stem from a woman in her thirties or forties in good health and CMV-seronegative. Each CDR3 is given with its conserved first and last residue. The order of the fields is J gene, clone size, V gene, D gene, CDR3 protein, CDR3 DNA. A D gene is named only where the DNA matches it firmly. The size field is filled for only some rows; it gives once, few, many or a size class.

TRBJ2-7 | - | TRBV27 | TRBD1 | CASSWGQGGYEQYF | TGTGCTAGCAGTTGGGGACAGGGAGGCTACGAGCAGTACTTC
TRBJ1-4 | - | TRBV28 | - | CASSLWGYEKLFF | TGTGCCAGCAGTTTGTGGGGCTATGAAAAACTGTTTTTT
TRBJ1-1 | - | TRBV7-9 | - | CASSLTSQENTEAFF | TGTGCCAGCAGCTTAACTTCACAGGAGAACACTGAAGCTTTCTTT
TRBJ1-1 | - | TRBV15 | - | CATRRPGGSVSTEAFF | TGTGCCACCCGACGGCCCGGGGGATCGGTTAGCACTGAAGCTTTCTTT
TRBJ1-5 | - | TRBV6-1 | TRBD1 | CAGGQLLERNQPQHF | TGTGCCGGGGGACAGTTGTTGGAGCGGAATCAGCCCCAGCATTTT
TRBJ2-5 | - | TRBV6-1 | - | CASSGWLAIDPETQYF | TGTGCCAGCAGTGGGTGGCTAGCGATCGACCCAGAGACCCAGTACTTC
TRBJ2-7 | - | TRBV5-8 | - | CASRFGTWDDEQYF | TGTGCCAGCAGGTTCGGGACATGGGACGACGAGCAGTACTTC
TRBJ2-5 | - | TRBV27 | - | CASSFRQGGETQYF | TGTGCCAGCAGTTTTAGGCAGGGCGGTGAGACCCAGTACTTC
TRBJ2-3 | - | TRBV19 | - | CASSHRVFTDTQYF | TGTGCCAGTAGTCACAGGGTTTTTACAGATACGCAGTATTTT
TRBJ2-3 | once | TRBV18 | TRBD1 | CASSLRTGGLTDTQYF | TGTGCCAGCTCACTCCGGACAGGGGGCCTCACAGATACGCAGTATTTT
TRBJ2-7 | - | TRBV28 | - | CASSDLIGSYEQYF | TGTGCCAGCAGCGACTTGATTGGCTCCTACGAGCAGTACTTC
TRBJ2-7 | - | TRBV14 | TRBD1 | CASSLQTGGMDEQYF | TGTGCCAGCAGCCTTCAGACAGGGGGAATGGACGAGCAGTACTTC
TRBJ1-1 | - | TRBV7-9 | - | CASSLQGLATEAFF | TGTGCCAGCAGCTTACAGGGTTTGGCCACTGAAGCTTTCTTT
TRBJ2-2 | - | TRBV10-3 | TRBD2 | CATLGLAGMTPGELFF | TGTGCCACCCTGGGACTAGCGGGAATGACCCCCGGGGAGCTGTTTTTT
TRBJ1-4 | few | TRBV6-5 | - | CASSRRGGVNEKLFF | TGTGCCAGCAGTCGACGGGGGGGTGTGAATGAAAAACTGTTTTTT
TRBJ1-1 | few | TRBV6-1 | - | CASSPRARGTEAFF | TGTGCCAGCAGTCCCAGAGCGAGAGGTACTGAAGCTTTCTTT
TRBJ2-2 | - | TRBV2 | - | CASRTGHVNTGELFF | TGTGCCAGCAGGACGGGACATGTGAACACCGGGGAGCTGTTTTTT
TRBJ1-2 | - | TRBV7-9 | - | CASSLSLESYTF | TGTGCCAGCAGCTTATCTCTGGAGAGCTACACCTTC
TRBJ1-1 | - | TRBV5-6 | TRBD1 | CASSYPGTAPITEAFF | TGTGCCAGCAGCTACCCCGGGACAGCTCCTATCACTGAAGCTTTCTTT
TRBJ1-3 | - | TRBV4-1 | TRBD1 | CASRQGASGNTIYF | TGCGCCTCCAGACAGGGGGCTTCTGGAAACACCATATATTTT
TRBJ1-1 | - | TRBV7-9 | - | CSSSLGEGTEAFF | TGTTCCAGCAGCTTAGGGGAGGGCACTGAAGCTTTCTTT
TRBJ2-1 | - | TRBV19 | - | CATRTVGTLNEQFF | TGTGCCACACGGACAGTAGGTACGTTGAATGAGCAGTTCTTC
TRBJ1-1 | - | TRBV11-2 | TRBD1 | CASSALRGKETEAFF | TGTGCCAGCAGCGCTCTCAGGGGGAAAGAAACTGAAGCTTTCTTT
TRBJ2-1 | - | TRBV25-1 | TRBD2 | CASSEYISSGRYNEQFF | TGTGCCAGCAGTGAATACATTTCCAGCGGGAGGTACAATGAGCAGTTCTTC
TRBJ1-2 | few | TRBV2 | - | CASSEVSGEGGYTF | TGTGCCAGCAGTGAAGTTTCGGGGGAAGGTGGCTACACCTTC
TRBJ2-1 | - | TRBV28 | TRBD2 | CASTLLAPENNEQFF | TGTGCCAGCACTCTACTAGCGCCGGAAAACAATGAGCAGTTCTTC
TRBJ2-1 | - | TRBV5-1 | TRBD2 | CASSSSGGSYNEQFF | TGCGCCAGCAGCTCCAGCGGGGGCTCCTACAATGAGCAGTTCTTC
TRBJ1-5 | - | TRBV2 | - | CASSARQKIDYNQPQHF | TGTGCCAGCAGTGCTCGGCAGAAAATAGACTACAATCAGCCCCAGCATTTT